A single sample is the source of the 25 T cell receptor beta chains below, sequenced in a study of T cell clonality in common variable immunodeficiency. Repertoires were generated with immunoSEQ multiplex PCR, while TCRdb's copy carries only in-frame clones and drops some. The sample holds more than 45,000 clones, and no clone turns up only once. Sequencing was performed on peripheral blood mononuclear cells. The receptors stem from a person aged 18 to 70 in good health.

This clone was counted at least ten times. The DNA ends 3 residues before the CDR3 does, and the rest of the CDR3 is filled in from the germline J gene. The gene calls are TRBV5-4 and TRBJ2-3; a weak D match, TRBD1 (5 bases). CDR1 SGHNT and CDR2 YYREEE come from the germline V gene (reference sequence). Trimming removed 5 bases at V and 2 bases at J, with 15 bases between. The CDR3 covers 15 residues. CDR3 DNA, as far as it was read: TGTGCCAGCAGGGACCAGACAGAACCCACAGATACG. This gives the protein CASRDQTEPTDT. The full CDR3 protein is CASRDQTEPTDTQYF.

This clone has a count of ten or more. The read terminates 3 residues before the CDR3 end, so the remaining end is supplied by the germline J gene. The chain is built from TRBV7-9 and TRBJ2-1; 8 bases fit TRBD2. The CDR3 runs to 13 residues. Germline CDR1 and CDR2: SEHNR and FQNEAQ (reference sequence). Trimming took 3 bases from V and 6 from J; bases not matched to a gene: 1. The sequenced part of the CDR3 DNA is TGTGCCAGCAGCTTCGGGGGGGCCAATGAG. Encoded protein: CASSFGGANE. In full, the CDR3 reads CASSFGGANEQFF.

The table lists this clone with many counts. The observed sequence ends 3 residues before the CDR3 terminus, with the missing tail filled in from the germline J gene. The chain employs TRBV20-1 and TRBJ1-5; TRBD1 aligns across 7 bases. V trimming: 3 bases; J trimming: 1 base; junction bases outside the gene matches: 6. The length of the CDR3 is 15 residues. CDR1 is DFQATT and CDR2 is SNEGSKA in the germline V gene (reference sequence). CDR3 amino acids: CSASTWTGSNQPQHF. CDR3 DNA (partial): TGCAGTGCTAGTACTTGGACAGGAAGCAATCAGCCC.

This clone was seen at least ten times. The read stops 3 residues short of the end of the CDR3; the missing end is completed from the germline J gene. The chain carries TRBV14 and TRBJ1-2, with 7 positions matching TRBD1. The V segment lost 2 bases and the J segment 6 bases; nucleotides outside the gene matches: 6. Germline values: CDR1 SGHDN, CDR2 FVKESK. The CDR3 totals 14 residues. This CDR3 is CASSQLGGADGYTF. CDR3 DNA, as far as it was read: TGTGCCAGCAGCCAATTAGGGGGCGCGGATGGC.

In its sample, this clone was seen many times. Sequencing ends 3 residues short of the CDR3 end; the germline J gene provides the rest. The chain has TRBV12-3 or TRBV12-4 and TRBJ2-5; D possibly corresponds to TRBD1 (5 bases). The CDR3 spans 14 residues. V was cut by 4 bases and J by 0 bases, with 9 bases left in between. The DNA read from the CDR3 is TGTGCCAGCAGTTCTGAGGACAACCAAGAGACC. This translates into CASSSEDNQET. The CDR3, in full, reads CASSSEDNQETQYF.

The table lists this clone with many counts. The CDR3 sequence: CASVLGRGMETQYF. The CDR3 DNA, read in part, is TGTGCTAGTGTACTAGGACGGGGGATGGAGACC. This chain joins TRBV12-5 and TRBJ2-5, with TRBD2 as a possible D gene (6 bases). Sequencing ends 3 residues short of the CDR3 end; the germline J gene provides the rest. Trimming removed 7 bases at V and 5 bases at J, with 17 bases between. The CDR3 runs 14 residues. In germline, CDR1 is LGHNT, CDR2 FRNRAP. Variable domain in full (rest from reference TRBV12-5 and TRBJ2-5): DARVTQTPRHKVTEMGQEVTMRCQPILGHNTVFWYRQTMMQGLELLAYFRNRAPLDDSGMPKDRFSAEMPDATLATLKIQPSEPRDSAVYFCASVLGRGMETQYFGPGTRLLVL.

This clone turned up a few times. The junction departs from the called germline gene at one end, perhaps through a read error. The observed sequence ends 3 residues before the CDR3 terminus, with the missing tail filled in from the germline J gene. This chain joins TRBV7-6 and TRBJ1-4; 8 bases are a match to TRBD1. CDR1 is SGHVS, CDR2 FNYEAQ, per germline. The CDR3 is 14 residues long. The CDR3: CASSSTGAKEKLFF. The CDR3 DNA, read in part, is TGTGCCAGCAGCTCGACAGGGGCTAAGGAAAAA.

This clone was picked up many times. The CDR3 end lies 3 residues beyond the end of the read and is filled in from the germline J gene. The chain has TRBV20-1 and TRBJ1-2, with 7 positions matching TRBD1. Germline V gene lookup returns CDR1 DFQATT and CDR2 SNEGSKA (reference sequence). The V and J ends lost 5 bases and 2 bases, in that order; junction bases with no gene match: 8. There are 14 residues in the CDR3. The CDR3 bases that were read are TGCAGTGCTGCTCGACAACAGGGGAACTATGGC. Translated, it gives CSAARQQGNYG. The whole CDR3 protein reads CSAARQQGNYGYTF.

This clone was seen ten or more times. The CDR3 is cut off 3 residues early in the read; its end comes from the germline J gene. The V gene is TRBV5-1, the J gene TRBJ2-3; D perhaps matches TRBD2 (6 bases). Germline V lookup: CDR1 SGHRS, CDR2 YFSETQ. The CDR3 is 15 residues long. The V end lost 3 bases, the J end lost 1 base, and 12 bases lay between the germline ends. This chain's CDR3 is CASSWRERGTDTQYF. CDR3 DNA (partial): TGCGCCAGCAGCTGGCGGGAAAGGGGCACAGATACG.

This clone appeared many times. With the read ending 3 residues before the CDR3 end, the germline J gene is used to fill in that end. The gene calls are TRBV12-3 or TRBV12-4 and TRBJ2-5, with 8 positions matching TRBD2. The CDR3 totals 15 residues. V was clipped by 4 bases and J by 5 bases; unmatched bases: 9. CDR3 bases read: TGTGCCAGCAGTTACCGCGGGGGGCCGGGGGAGACC. Its translation is CASSYRGGPGET. The full CDR3 protein reads CASSYRGGPGETQYF.

Ten or more counts support this clone. The CDR3 is cut off 3 residues early in the read; its end comes from the germline J gene. The V and J genes are TRBV7-8 and TRBJ2-2; D perhaps matches TRBD1 (5 bases). V lost 5 bases and J 6 bases, leaving 13 bases between the germline ends. This CDR3 region has 14 residues. The germline V gene encodes CDR1 SGHVS and CDR2 FQNEAQ. The DNA read from the CDR3 is TGTGCCAGCAGCCATGGACACCCGCCCGGGGAG. As protein: CASSHGHPPGE. The whole CDR3 reads CASSHGHPPGELFF.

In its sample, this clone was seen many times. At one end the junction does not follow the germline gene, possibly because of a read error. The CDR3 extends 3 residues past the end of the read, so its final part is completed from the germline J gene. The V and J genes are TRBV4-2 and TRBJ1-3; 8 bases are a match to TRBD1. CDR1 LGHNA and CDR2 YNFKEQ come from the germline V gene. This CDR3 has 16 amino acids. The sequenced CDR3 bases are TGCGCCAGCAGCCAAACGGACAGGGCATATGGAAACACC. This sequence encodes CASSQTDRAYGNT. The full CDR3 reads CASSQTDRAYGNTIYF.

This clone was seen at least ten times. Incomplete CDR3 DNA: TGCAGTGCTTCGAGGGTGGGGGGATCCAAAAACATT. As protein: CSASRVGGSKNI. In full, the CDR3 is CSASRVGGSKNIQYF. This chain connects TRBV20-1 to TRBJ2-4, with D perhaps TRBD2 (6 bases). The read ends 3 residues before the CDR3 terminus; that terminus is restored from the germline J gene. Trimming left V 5 bases short and J 2 bases short, with 16 bases between. In germline, CDR1 is DFQATT, CDR2 SNEGSKA (reference sequence). The CDR3 has 15 residues.

At least ten counts were recorded for this clone. The CDR3 end lies 3 residues beyond the end of the read and is filled in from the germline J gene. The J gene is TRBJ2-2, the V gene TRBV10-3; 7 bases fit TRBD2. The junction had 6 bases not matched to a gene; V was cut back by 2 bases and J by 6 bases. Germline V lookup: CDR1 ENHRY, CDR2 SYGVKD. CDR3 length: 15 residues. The CDR3 is CAISEGRGDAGELFF. CDR3 DNA (partial): TGTGCCATCAGTGAGGGGAGGGGCGACGCCGGGGAG.

This clone came up many times. The read ends 3 residues early relative to the CDR3; the germline J gene fills the gap. This chain uses TRBV5-1 with TRBJ1-6, with TRBD1 matching over 7 bases. V shed 4 bases, J shed 0 bases, and the junction held 7 bases outside the gene matches. CDR3 length equals 17 residues. The germline V gene encodes CDR1 SGHRS and CDR2 YFSETQ. The covered CDR3 bases are TGCGCCAGCAGCAACCGACAGGGCAGCTCCTATAATTCACCC. Translation gives CASSNRQGSSYNSP. The full CDR3 protein reads CASSNRQGSSYNSPLHF.

The table lists this clone with many counts. The read is 3 residues too short to cover the CDR3 end, so that end is filled in from the germline J gene. The chain combines TRBV18 with TRBJ2-2; tentative D call: TRBD1 (5 bases). The CDR3 runs 15 residues. Germline loops: CDR1 KGHSH, CDR2 LQKENI. Trimming took off 3 bases at V and 3 bases at J, with 11 bases between the two ends. CDR3 amino acids: CASSPGDRYTGELFF. The CDR3 DNA, read in part, is TGTGCCAGCTCACCCGGAGACAGATACACCGGGGAG.

This clone has ten or more counts. Partial CDR3 DNA: TGTGCCAGCAGCTTACGAAGGGGAGGGGGAGACATT. Translating it yields CASSLRRGGGDI. The complete CDR3 sequence is CASSLRRGGGDIQYF. The chain links TRBV7-8 to TRBJ2-4; tentatively, D is TRBD2 (7 bases). Sequencing ends 3 residues short of the CDR3 end; the germline J gene provides the rest. Germline CDR1 reads SGHVS; CDR2 reads FQNEAQ. V gave up 2 bases and J gave up 8 bases, with 16 bases separating them. CDR3 length: 15 amino acids.

This clone was detected ten times or more. The CDR3 end is not reached by the read, which stops 3 residues before it; the germline J gene fills it in. The chain has TRBV9 and TRBJ1-4, with D maybe TRBD1 (6 bases). V lost 3 bases, J lost 0 bases, and 9 bases lay in between. Looked up from germline, CDR1 is SGDLS and CDR2 is YYNGEE. The CDR3 consists of 15 residues. The chain's CDR3 is CASSEDSATNEKLFF. Incomplete CDR3 DNA: TGTGCCAGCAGCGAGGACAGTGCAACTAATGAAAAA.

The table lists this clone with many counts. The DNA ends 3 residues before the CDR3 does, and the rest of the CDR3 is filled in from the germline J gene. Distinct nucleotide sequences in the sample also encode this CDR3. The rearrangement links TRBV2 to TRBJ1-3, with a weak D call TRBD1 (5 bases). This CDR3 is 14 amino acids long. Per the germline V gene, CDR1 is SNHLY and CDR2 is FYNNEI. CDR3 residues: CASSVIAGGSTIYF. The part of the CDR3 DNA that was read is TGTGCCAGCAGTGTTATAGCGGGGGGATCCACA.

This clone was seen a handful of times. The read stops 3 residues short of the end of the CDR3; the missing end is completed from the germline J gene. The rearrangement links TRBV19 to TRBJ1-2; a possible D gene is TRBD1 (6 bases). In germline, CDR1 is LNHDA, CDR2 SQIVND (reference sequence). The CDR3 is 14 amino acids. CDR3 amino acids: CATTSGGARRAYTF. The DNA read from the CDR3 is TGTGCCACGACTAGCGGGGGGGCCCGGCGGGCC.

Only a few counts were recorded for this clone. The CDR3 end lies 3 residues beyond the end of the read and is filled in from the germline J gene. The V gene is TRBV7-6, the J gene TRBJ2-7, with 7 positions matching TRBD1. V gave up 6 bases and J gave up 2 bases; unmatched junction bases: 13. The length of the CDR3 is 16 residues. CDR1 SGHVS and CDR2 FNYEAQ come from the germline V gene. CDR3 sequence reads: CASSYSTGVWAYEQYF. CDR3 bases read: TGTGCCAGCAGTTATTCTACAGGGGTTTGGGCCTACGAG.

This clone was recorded many times. Coverage ceases 3 residues before the CDR3 finishes, and the germline J gene fills in the end. The J gene is TRBJ1-6, the V gene TRBV20-1; TRBD1 matches at 9 bases. CDR1 and CDR2 from the germline V gene are DFQATT and SNEGSKA (reference sequence). This CDR3 spans 12 amino acids. V trimming: 5 bases; J trimming: 9 bases; junction bases outside the gene matches: 2. CDR3 protein: CSAQDRGSPLHF. The part of the CDR3 DNA that was read is TGCAGTGCTCAGGACAGGGGTTCACCC.

This clone appeared many times. The read finishes 3 residues shy of the CDR3 end, and the germline J gene is used to complete it. V is TRBV2 and J is TRBJ2-5; D may be TRBD2 (5 bases). CDR1 is SNHLY and CDR2 is FYNNEI in the germline V gene. The CDR3 has 16 residues. Trimming cost V 5 bases and J 3 bases, with 19 bases left between them. The DNA read from the CDR3 is TGTGCCAGCAGTCCAAATCCCGGACTTCCTGAAGAGACC. Amino acid sequence: CASSPNPGLPEET. The complete CDR3 reads CASSPNPGLPEETQYF.

Many counts were recorded for this clone. The CDR3 DNA, read in part, is TGTGCCAGCAGCATCCTAGCAGCTAGCACAGATACG. Its translation is CASSILAASTDT. The full CDR3 reads CASSILAASTDTQYF. The J gene is TRBJ2-3, the V gene TRBV9; D possibly corresponds to TRBD2 (5 bases). The read terminates 3 residues ahead of where the CDR3 ends, so the germline J gene completes it. V dropped 4 bases and J dropped 0 bases, with 12 bases sitting between them. Germline CDR1 and CDR2: SGDLS and YYNGEE. The length of the CDR3 is 15 residues.

Ten or more counts support this clone. The read finishes 3 residues shy of the CDR3 end, and the germline J gene is used to complete it. The chain employs TRBV20-1 and TRBJ1-2, with 9 positions matching TRBD1. Germline CDR1 is DFQATT and CDR2 is SNEGSKA (reference sequence). Trimming at V came to 6 bases and at J to 7 bases, leaving 6 bases not matched to a gene. This CDR3 is 12 amino acids long. The sequenced CDR3 bases are TGCAGTGCCCCGGACAGGGGTTTTGGC. Translated: CSAPDRGFG. The full CDR3 sequence reads CSAPDRGFGYTF.